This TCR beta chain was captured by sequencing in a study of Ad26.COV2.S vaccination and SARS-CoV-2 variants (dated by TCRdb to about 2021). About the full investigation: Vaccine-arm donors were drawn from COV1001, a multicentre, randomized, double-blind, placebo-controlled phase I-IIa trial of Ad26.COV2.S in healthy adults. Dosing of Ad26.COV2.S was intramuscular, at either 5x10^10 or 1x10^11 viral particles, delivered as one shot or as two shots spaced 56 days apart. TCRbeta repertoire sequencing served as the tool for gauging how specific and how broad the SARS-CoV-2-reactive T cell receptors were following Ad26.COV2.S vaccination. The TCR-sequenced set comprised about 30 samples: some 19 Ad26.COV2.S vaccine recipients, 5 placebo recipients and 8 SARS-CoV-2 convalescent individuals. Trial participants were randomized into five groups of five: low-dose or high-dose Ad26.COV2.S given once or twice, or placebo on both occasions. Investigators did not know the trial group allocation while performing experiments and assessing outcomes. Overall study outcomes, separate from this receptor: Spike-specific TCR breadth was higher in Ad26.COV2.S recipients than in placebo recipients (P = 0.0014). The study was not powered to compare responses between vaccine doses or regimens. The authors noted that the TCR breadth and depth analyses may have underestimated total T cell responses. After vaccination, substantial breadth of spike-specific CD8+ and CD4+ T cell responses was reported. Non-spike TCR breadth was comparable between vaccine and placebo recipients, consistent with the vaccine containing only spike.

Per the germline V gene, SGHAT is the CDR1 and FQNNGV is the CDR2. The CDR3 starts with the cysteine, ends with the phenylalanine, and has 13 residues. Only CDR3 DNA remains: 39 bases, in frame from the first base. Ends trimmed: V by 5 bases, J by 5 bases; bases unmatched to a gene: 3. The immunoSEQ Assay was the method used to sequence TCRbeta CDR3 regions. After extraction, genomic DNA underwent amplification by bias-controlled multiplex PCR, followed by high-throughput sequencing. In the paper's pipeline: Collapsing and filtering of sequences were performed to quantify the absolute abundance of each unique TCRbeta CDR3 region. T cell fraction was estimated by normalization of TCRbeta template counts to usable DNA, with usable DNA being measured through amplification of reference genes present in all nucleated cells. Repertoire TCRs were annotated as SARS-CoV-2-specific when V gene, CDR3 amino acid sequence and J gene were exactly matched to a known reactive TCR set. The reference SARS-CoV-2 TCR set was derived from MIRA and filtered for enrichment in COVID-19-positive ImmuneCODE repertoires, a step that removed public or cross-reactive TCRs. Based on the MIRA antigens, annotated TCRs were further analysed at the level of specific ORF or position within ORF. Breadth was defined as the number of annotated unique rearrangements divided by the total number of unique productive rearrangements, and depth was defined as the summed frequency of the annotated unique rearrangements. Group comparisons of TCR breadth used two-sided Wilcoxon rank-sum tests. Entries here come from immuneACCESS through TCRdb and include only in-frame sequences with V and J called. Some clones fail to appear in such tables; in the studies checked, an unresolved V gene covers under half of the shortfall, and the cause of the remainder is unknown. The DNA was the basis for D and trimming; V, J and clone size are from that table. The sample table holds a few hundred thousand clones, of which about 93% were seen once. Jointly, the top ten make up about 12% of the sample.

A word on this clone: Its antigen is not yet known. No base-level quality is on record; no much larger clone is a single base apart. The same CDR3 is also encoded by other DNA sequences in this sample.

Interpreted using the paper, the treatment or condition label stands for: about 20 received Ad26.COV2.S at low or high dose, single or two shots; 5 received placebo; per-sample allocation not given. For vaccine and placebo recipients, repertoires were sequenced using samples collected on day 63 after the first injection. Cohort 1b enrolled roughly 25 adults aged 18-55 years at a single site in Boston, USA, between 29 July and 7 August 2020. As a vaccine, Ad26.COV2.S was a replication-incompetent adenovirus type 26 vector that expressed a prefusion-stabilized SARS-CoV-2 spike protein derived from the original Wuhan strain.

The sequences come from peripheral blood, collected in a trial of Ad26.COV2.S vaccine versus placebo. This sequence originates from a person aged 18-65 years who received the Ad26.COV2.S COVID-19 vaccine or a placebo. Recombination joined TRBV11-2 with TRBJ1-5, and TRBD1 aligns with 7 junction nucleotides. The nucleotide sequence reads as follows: TGTGCCAGCAGCCTTGACAGGGATCAGCCCCAGCATTTT. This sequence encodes CASSLDRDQPQHF.